This T cell receptor beta chain originates from a study of T cells and Merkel cell carcinoma outcomes. Overall study results and limits: Merkel cell carcinoma outcomes were reportedly predicted by repertoire and T-cell density.

A remark on this clone: Its antigen is not known.

CDR1 is SNHLY, CDR2 FYNNEI, per germline. This CDR3 has 11 amino acids. Trimming removed 1 base at V and 8 bases at J, with 5 bases between. TCRdb's copy holds only in-frame clones and misses some; the assay was immunoSEQ multiplex PCR. The table has 8,500 to 10,000 clones, around 80% seen once. Specimen: tumor tissue from Merkel cell carcinoma. This TCR was sampled from a human donor with Merkel cell carcinoma. V and J are TRBV2 and TRBJ1-2; no definite D call. DNA for the CDR3: TGTGCCAGCAGTGAAGGGTACGGCTACACCTTC. It yields the protein CASSEGYGYTF.